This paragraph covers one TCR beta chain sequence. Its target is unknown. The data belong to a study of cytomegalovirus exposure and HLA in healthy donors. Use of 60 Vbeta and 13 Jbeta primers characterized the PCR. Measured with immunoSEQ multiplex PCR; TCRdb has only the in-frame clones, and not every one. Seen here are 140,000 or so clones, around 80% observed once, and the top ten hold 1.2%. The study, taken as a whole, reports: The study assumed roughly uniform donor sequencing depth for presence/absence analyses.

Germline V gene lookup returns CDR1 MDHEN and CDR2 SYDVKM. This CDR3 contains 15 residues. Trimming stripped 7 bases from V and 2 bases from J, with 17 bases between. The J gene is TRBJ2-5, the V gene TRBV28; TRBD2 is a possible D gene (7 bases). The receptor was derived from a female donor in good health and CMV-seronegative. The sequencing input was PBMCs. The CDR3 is CASNPSGTPQETQYF. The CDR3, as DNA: TGTGCCAGCAACCCCAGCGGGACACCACAAGAGACCCAGTACTTC.